The T cell receptor (beta chain) described here comes from a study of blood T cells in healthy people across ages. The germline V gene encodes CDR1 ENHRY and CDR2 SYGVKD. This CDR3 spans 13 amino acids. Trimming stripped 8 bases from V and 5 bases from J, with 16 bases between. This clonotype showed up just a few times. Its antigen is unknown. The use of a sample-barcoded 5' primer and a J-beta primer mix characterized a second PCR of roughly 7 to 11 cycles. MiXCR, applied by TCRdb to the 5' RACE reads, yields one record per CDR3 protein. In the table there are 550,000 to 800,000 distinct CDR3 sequences, roughly 21% of which are singletons. Each donor supplied approximately 10 milliliters of peripheral blood. The study isolated at least 6.5 million PBMCs from each sample. Study observations and caveats: It was found that TCR beta diversity correlated strongly with the percentage of naive T cells. Changes in expanded clonotypes were possibly confounded, as the CMV status of donors was unknown.

Sequencing was carried out using blood. J is TRBJ2-7 and V is TRBV10-3; the D gene is possibly TRBD2 (5 bases). The receptor was isolated from a man in his 70s in good health. CDR3 DNA sequence: TGTGCCATCGGAGGCACTACATCTAACGAGCAGTACTTC. This sequence encodes CAIGGTTSNEQYF.